This T cell receptor (beta chain) was captured in a study of shared clonotypes between healthy human individuals. Study-wide findings and caveats: Clonotype sharing among the donors was expected to vary with sequencing depth.

Sequencing was performed with immunoSEQ multiplex PCR; in TCRdb, only in-frame clones are kept and a portion is missing. The sample lists some 490,000 clones, roughly 80% occurring once. With respect to this clone: Its target is not known.

Caucasian adults residing in Nashville, Tennessee made up all the donors. The clonotype was recovered from a middle-aged woman in good health. Some clones in this sample may be carry-over from other donors' samples. Material for sequencing was PBMCs.

CDR3: CASAPVGAGGEYF. In DNA form, the CDR3 reads TGTGCCAGCGCTCCCGTAGGGGCGGGCGGGGAGTACTTC. The chain couples TRBV18 to TRBJ2-7, with a weak D call TRBD2 (6 bases). This CDR3 contains 13 residues. V was shortened by 8 bases and J by 11 bases, with 22 bases between the two germline ends. Germline V gives CDR1 KGHSH, CDR2 LQKENI.